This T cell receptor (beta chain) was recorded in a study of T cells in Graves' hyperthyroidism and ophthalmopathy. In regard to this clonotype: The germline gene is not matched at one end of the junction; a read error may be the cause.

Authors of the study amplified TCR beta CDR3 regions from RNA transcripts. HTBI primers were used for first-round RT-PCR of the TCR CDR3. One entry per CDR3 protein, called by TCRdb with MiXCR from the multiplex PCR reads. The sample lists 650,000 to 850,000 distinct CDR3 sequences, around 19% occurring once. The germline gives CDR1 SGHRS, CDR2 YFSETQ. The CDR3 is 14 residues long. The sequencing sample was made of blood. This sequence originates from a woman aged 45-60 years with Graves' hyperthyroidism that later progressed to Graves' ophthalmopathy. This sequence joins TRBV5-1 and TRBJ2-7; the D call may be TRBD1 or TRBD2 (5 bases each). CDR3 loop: CASSTRDGWREQYF. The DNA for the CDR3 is TGTGCCAGCAGCACCCGGGACGGGTGGCGGGAGCAGTACTTC.